These 23 T cell receptor beta chains came from one sample sequenced in a study of blood T cell repertoires in COVID-19. Assay used: immunoSEQ multiplex PCR; TCRdb lists only in-frame clones, some missing. The sample has about 87,000 clones, about 71% seen once. The sample was peripheral blood. Every receptor here comes from a woman between 50 and 59 years old with acute or convalescent COVID-19.

The chain recombines TRBV7-2 with TRBJ2-3, with D tentatively TRBD1 (5 bases). The CDR3 is made up of 15 amino acids. Between the trimmed V and J ends, which lost 2 bases and 6 bases, there was a span of 15 bases. Germline V gives CDR1 SGHTA, CDR2 FQGNSA. In DNA form, the CDR3 reads TGTGCCAGCAGCTTACGCCCCAGTGGGGCGGATACGCAGTATTTT. Its translation is CASSLRPSGADTQYF.

The rearrangement joins TRBV28 to TRBJ1-3; TRBD1 matches at 7 bases. V lost 5 bases to trimming and J lost 0 bases; unmatched junction nucleotides: 7. The V gene's germline CDR1 is MDHEN and CDR2 SYDVKM. The CDR3 has 16 amino acids. CDR3 coding DNA: TGTGCCAGCAGTCCAGGACAGGCCATCTCTGGAAACACCATATATTTT. It specifies CASSPGQAISGNTIYF.

V is TRBV7-2 and J is TRBJ1-2, with 7 nucleotides matching TRBD1. The trim removed 1 base at V and 3 bases at J, leaving 5 bases unmatched. Germline V lookup: CDR1 SGHTA, CDR2 FQGNSA. This CDR3 has 15 amino acids. The CDR3, as DNA: TGTGCCAGCAGCTTAGTCTCCCAGGGGGACTATGGCTACACCTTC. Amino acids: CASSLVSQGDYGYTF.

The rearrangement joins TRBV9 to TRBJ2-3, with TRBD2 matching 12 bases. This CDR3 has 17 residues. The germline V gene has CDR1 SGDLS and CDR2 YYNGEE. The V gene end was trimmed by 3 bases and the J gene end by 2 bases; junction bases not matched to a gene: 7. CDR3 nucleotide sequence: TGTGCCAGCAGCGCTAGACTAGCGGGGGTGAACACAGATACGCAGTATTTT. Its protein product is CASSARLAGVNTDTQYF.

This clone came up a few times. This chain uses TRBV28 with TRBJ2-5; TRBD2 agrees at 10 bases. CDR1 and CDR2 from the germline V gene are MDHEN and SYDVKM. The ends lost 6 bases at V and 4 bases at J; junction bases unmatched: 20. The CDR3 spans 19 residues. CDR3 bases: TGTGCCAGCAGCACGAAAACCATAGGAGCGGGGGGGCAGGGAGAGACCCAGTACTTC. The encoded protein is CASSTKTIGAGGQGETQYF. The full variable domain, in which reference TRBV28 and TRBJ2-5 provide the parts outside the CDR3, is DVKVTQSSRYLVKRTGEKVFLECVQDMDHENMFWYRQDPGLGLRLIYFSYDVKMKEKGDIPEGYSVSREKKERFSLILESASTNQTSMYLCASSTKTIGAGGQGETQYFGPGTRLLVL.

The chain is built from TRBV28 and TRBJ1-1; weak D call: TRBD1 (5 bases). The length of the CDR3 is 14 residues. The germline V gene has CDR1 MDHEN and CDR2 SYDVKM. V was clipped by 2 bases and J by 4 bases, with 11 bases between them. The CDR3 sequence is CASSLRGVVTEAFF. The DNA of the CDR3 is TGTGCCAGCAGTTTACGGGGGGTGGTCACTGAAGCTTTCTTT. Variable domain in full (rest from reference TRBV28 and TRBJ1-1): DVKVTQSSRYLVKRTGEKVFLECVQDMDHENMFWYRQDPGLGLRLIYFSYDVKMKEKGDIPEGYSVSREKKERFSLILESASTNQTSMYLCASSLRGVVTEAFFGQGTRLTVV.

CDR3 bases: TGTGCCAGTAGTACCCGGGACAGGGTTACCTACGAGCAGTACTTC. The encoded protein is CASSTRDRVTYEQYF. The genes are TRBV19 and TRBJ2-7; 9 bases align to TRBD1. CDR3 length: 15 residues. In germline, CDR1 is LNHDA, CDR2 SQIVND (reference sequence). With 4 bases clipped from V and 2 bases from J, the junction kept 6 bases outside the gene matches.

The chain recombines TRBV2 with TRBJ1-1; weak D call: TRBD1 (5 bases). Trimming stripped 6 bases from V and 2 bases from J, with 16 bases between. The CDR3 is made up of 15 amino acids. The germline V gene encodes CDR1 SNHLY and CDR2 FYNNEI. The CDR3 nucleotides are TGTGCCAGCAGCGCCAACGGCAGGGTAAACACTGAAGCTTTCTTT. It codes for CASSANGRVNTEAFF.

V is TRBV5-1 and J is TRBJ1-1; TRBD1 matches at 8 bases. After removal of 4 bases from V and 0 bases from J, the junction contained 11 bases not matched to a gene. Germline CDR1 is SGHRS and CDR2 is YFSETQ. The CDR3 has 17 amino acids. CDR3 loop: CASSPSGGFEMNTEAFF. The CDR3 nucleotides read TGCGCCAGCAGCCCGTCAGGGGGCTTCGAGATGAACACTGAAGCTTTCTTT.

V is TRBV2 and J is TRBJ1-5, with D unresolved. V lost 1 base, J lost 6 bases, and 10 bases lay in between. Germline CDR1 SNHLY, CDR2 FYNNEI. The CDR3 runs to 14 residues. CDR3 sequence: CASSEEMGSQPQHF. CDR3 nucleotides: TGTGCCAGCAGTGAAGAAATGGGGAGTCAGCCCCAGCATTTT.

This CDR3 is CASRSRGTDTQYF. The CDR3, as DNA: TGTGCCAGCAGGTCACGGGGCACAGATACGCAGTATTTT. V usage is TRBV27 and J usage is TRBJ2-3; D remains unclear. The ends were cut back, 6 bases at V and 1 base at J, with 8 bases in the middle. The V gene's germline CDR1 is MNHEY and CDR2 SMNVEV (reference sequence). The CDR3 spans 13 residues.

The chain is built from TRBV7-2 and TRBJ2-2, with D hard to call. The V gene lost 5 bases and the J gene lost 6 bases, with 13 bases spanning the gap. In germline, CDR1 is SGHTA, CDR2 FQGNSA. This CDR3 is 14 amino acids long. CDR3 DNA sequence: TGTGCCAGCAGCCCCAGAATAAACGCCGGGGAGCTGTTTTTT. It specifies CASSPRINAGELFF.

This clone came up once. V is TRBV5-8 and J is TRBJ1-1; D unresolved. The germline CDR1 and CDR2 sequences are SGHTS and YDEGEE. The V end lost 3 bases, the J end lost 0 bases, and 12 bases lay between the germline ends. The CDR3 is made up of 15 amino acids. The CDR3: CASSWAEGMNTEAFF. The CDR3 region has the DNA TGTGCCAGCAGCTGGGCCGAGGGTATGAACACTGAAGCTTTCTTT.

The V and J genes are TRBV6-2 or TRBV6-3 and TRBJ1-2, with 9 bases that match TRBD1. From germline, CDR1 is MNHEY and CDR2 SVGEGT. The CDR3 loop spans 15 amino acids. After removal of 4 bases from V and 3 bases from J, the junction contained 6 bases not matched to a gene. CDR3 nucleotides: TGTGCCAGCAGTTCCGGGGACAGGGTTGACTATGGCTACACCTTC. Residues: CASSSGDRVDYGYTF.

V gene TRBV28 combines with J gene TRBJ1-4; TRBD1 might be the D (6 bases). V dropped 8 bases and J dropped 4 bases, with 17 bases sitting between them. The germline V gene has CDR1 MDHEN and CDR2 SYDVKM. The CDR3 runs to 15 residues. The CDR3 region is CASQTPGQLNEKLFF. DNA for the CDR3: TGTGCCAGCCAGACCCCCGGACAGCTTAATGAAAAACTGTTTTTT. Using reference TRBV28 and TRBJ1-4 for the parts outside the CDR3, the full variable domain is DVKVTQSSRYLVKRTGEKVFLECVQDMDHENMFWYRQDPGLGLRLIYFSYDVKMKEKGDIPEGYSVSREKKERFSLILESASTNQTSMYLCASQTPGQLNEKLFFGSGTQLSVL.

This clone has just one count. The chain links TRBV7-2 to TRBJ1-2; weak D call: TRBD1 (5 bases). Germline V CDR1 and CDR2: SGHTA, FQGNSA. The CDR3 runs 13 residues. Trimming removed 4 bases from V and 4 bases from J, with 10 bases in between. Here the CDR3 reads CASSSGVGYGYTF. As DNA, the CDR3 is TGTGCCAGCAGCTCGGGGGTAGGCTATGGCTACACCTTC.

The rearrangement links TRBV19 to TRBJ1-1; D remains unclear. Germline V gene data show CDR1 as LNHDA and CDR2 as SQIVND (reference sequence). The CDR3 is 13 amino acids. Trimming stripped 0 bases from V and 5 bases from J, with 7 bases between. CDR3 sequence reads: CASSIDGETEAFF. CDR3 nucleotides: TGTGCCAGTAGTATAGATGGGGAGACTGAAGCTTTCTTT.

J is TRBJ1-6 and V is TRBV3-1 (or the pseudogene TRBV3-2); D uncertain. The CDR3 sequence is 16 residues long. CDR1 and CDR2 from the germline V gene are LGHDT and YNNKEL (reference sequence). Trimming stripped 2 bases from V and 9 bases from J, with 17 bases between. CDR3 in amino acids: CASSQSNGRRISPLHF. The CDR3 nucleotides read TGTGCCAGCAGCCAAAGTAATGGGAGGAGAATTTCACCCCTCCACTTT.

The gene calls are TRBV4-2 and TRBJ2-5; 11 positions match TRBD2. CDR1 and CDR2 (germline): LGHNA, YNFKEQ. Losses at the gene ends were 3 bases for V and 2 bases for J; bases not matched to a gene: 11. The CDR3 spans 18 residues. The CDR3 region is CASSHGTFSGGGQETQYF. The DNA for the CDR3 is TGTGCCAGCAGCCATGGAACTTTTAGCGGGGGGGGTCAAGAGACCCAGTACTTC.

The chain's CDR3 is CATSKDLLAGGHNEQFF. DNA for the CDR3: TGTGCCACCAGCAAAGACTTACTAGCGGGGGGGCACAATGAGCAGTTCTTC. The chain is built from TRBV15 and TRBJ2-1; 13 positions agree with TRBD2. Per the germline V gene, CDR1 is LNHNV and CDR2 is YYDKDF (reference sequence). This CDR3 is 17 amino acids long. Germline trimming cut 4 bases from V and 5 bases from J; bases unmatched to any gene: 8.

This clone has only a few counts. The rearrangement links TRBV19 to TRBJ1-5; 11 positions match TRBD1. CDR3 size: 17 residues. The germline V gene has CDR1 LNHDA and CDR2 SQIVND (reference sequence). J gave up 7 bases and V 5 bases, and 13 bases lay outside the gene matches. DNA of the CDR3: TGTGCCAGTAGTCCGACCGATGGACAGGGGGCCCGGCAGCCCCAGCATTTT. Translation: CASSPTDGQGARQPQHF.

This clone was seen a few times. The genes are TRBV7-9 and TRBJ2-3; weak D call: TRBD2 (6 bases). Trimming removed 1 base from V and 1 base from J, with 9 bases in between. CDR1 SEHNR and CDR2 FQNEAQ come from the germline V gene (reference sequence). There are 15 residues in the CDR3. The CDR3 DNA sequence: TGTGCCAGCAGCTTAGGAGGAGGGGGCACAGATACGCAGTATTTT. Protein product: CASSLGGGGTDTQYF.

The rearrangement uses TRBV6-2 or TRBV6-3 and TRBJ1-2; D is unclear. The germline gives CDR1 MNHEY, CDR2 SVGEGT. The ends were cut back, 5 bases at V and 8 bases at J, with 18 bases in the middle. The CDR3 runs 14 residues. CDR3 DNA: TGTGCCAGCAGTCCCTTAAGTGTGACAAACGGCTACACCTTC. This gives the protein CASSPLSVTNGYTF.